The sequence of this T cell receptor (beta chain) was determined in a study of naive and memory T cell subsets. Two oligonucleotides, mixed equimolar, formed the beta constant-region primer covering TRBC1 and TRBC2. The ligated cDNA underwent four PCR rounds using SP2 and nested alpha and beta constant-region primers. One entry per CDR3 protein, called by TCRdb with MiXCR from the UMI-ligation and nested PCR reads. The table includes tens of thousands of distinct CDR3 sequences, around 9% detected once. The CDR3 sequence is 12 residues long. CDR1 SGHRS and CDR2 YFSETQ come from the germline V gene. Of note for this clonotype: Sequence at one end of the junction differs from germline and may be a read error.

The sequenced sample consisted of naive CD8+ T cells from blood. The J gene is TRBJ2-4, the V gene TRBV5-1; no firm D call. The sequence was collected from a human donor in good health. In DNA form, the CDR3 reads TGCGCCAGCAGCGGTGACCTAAACATTCAGTGCTTC. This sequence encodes CASSGDLNIQCF.